The 11 T cell receptor beta chains reported below all come from one sample, sequenced in a study of CD8+CD57+ T cells in acquired aplastic anemia. Genomic DNA served as template for TCR beta VDJ and CDR3 profiling. TCRdb reprocessed the reads with MiXCR, giving one entry per CDR3 protein. The sample lists 200,000 to 250,000 distinct CDR3 sequences, 61% occurring once. Sequencing was performed on sorted CD4+, CD8+, or CD8+CD57+ T cells (not recorded which) from PBMCs. Receptors were obtained from a human donor in good health.

This clonotype was detected only once. The CDR3 bases are TGTGCCAGTAGGGCGCCGGTCAGCGGTCAAGAGACCCAGTACTTC. Amino acid sequence: CASRAPVSGQETQYF. V gene TRBV19 combines with J gene TRBJ2-5; the D gene is possibly TRBD2 (5 bases). The V end was cut by 6 bases, the J end by 2 bases, with 16 bases between. This CDR3 has 15 amino acids. Germline lookup yields CDR1 LNHDA and CDR2 SQIVND (reference sequence).

The rearrangement links TRBV4-1 to TRBJ2-1; 13 nucleotides line up with TRBD2. The V gene end was trimmed by 4 bases and the J gene end by 7 bases; junction bases not matched to a gene: 10. CDR1 is MGHRA and CDR2 is YSYEKL in the germline V gene. The CDR3 has 17 amino acids. In DNA, the CDR3 is TGCGCCAGCAGCCCCACAGGACTAGCGGGAGCTGGTAATGAGCAGTTCTTC. This sequence encodes CASSPTGLAGAGNEQFF.

This clonotype was seen at least ten times. The chain links TRBV20-1 to TRBJ2-7, with a tentative D call TRBD2 (5 bases). Trimming left V 2 bases short and J 0 bases short, with 8 bases between. CDR3 length equals 13 residues. Per the germline V gene, CDR1 is DFQATT and CDR2 is SNEGSKA (reference sequence). In nucleotides, the CDR3 is TGCAGTGCTAGACTGGGGAGCTCCTACGAGCAGTACTTC. Amino acid sequence: CSARLGSSYEQYF.

The V call is TRBV29-1, the J call TRBJ2-4; D gene unclear. The CDR3 has 16 residues. The V end was cut by 4 bases, the J end by 1 base, with 17 bases between. Germline-derived CDR1 and CDR2 are SQVTM and ANQGSEA. The CDR3 coding sequence is TGCAGCGTTGGAAATTGGGTGCACGAGGCCAAAAACATTCAGTACTTC. Encoded protein: CSVGNWVHEAKNIQYF.

A note on this clonotype: Its ends do not fully match the called genes, so a read error is possible. The rearrangement uses TRBV11-1 and TRBJ1-1; the match to TRBD1 covers 7 bases. The CDR3 is made up of 18 amino acids. The germline V gene encodes CDR1 SGHAT and CDR2 FQDESV (reference sequence). The CDR3 loop reads CASRPQDPTGLVNTEAFF. For the CDR3, the DNA is TGTGCCAGCCGCCCCCAAGACCCGACAGGGTTGGTGAACACTGAAGCTTTCTTC.

In the case of this clonotype: Possible read error: a much larger clone is one base away. The CDR3 sequence is CASSQGQTGGAFF. The CDR3 DNA follows: TGCGCCAGCAGCCAAGGCCAGACAGGTGGAGCTTTCTTT. The chain joins TRBV4-3 to TRBJ1-1; tentatively, D is TRBD1 (6 bases). Germline V gives CDR1 LGHNA, CDR2 YSLEER. V was pared by 1 base and J by 10 bases, with 13 bases between. This CDR3 region has 13 residues.

This chain connects TRBV15 to TRBJ1-2; a weak D match, TRBD1 (6 bases). The CDR3 extends over 16 amino acids. From germline, CDR1 is LNHNV and CDR2 YYDKDF (reference sequence). The V end lost 0 bases, the J end lost 6 bases, and 17 bases lay between the germline ends. CDR3 in amino acids: CATSRDRWGGGNGYTF. In DNA, the CDR3 is TGTGCCACCAGCAGAGATCGATGGGGAGGGGGGAATGGCTACACCTTC.

The V and J genes are TRBV10-3 and TRBJ2-7, with 10 bases matching TRBD1. The CDR3 covers 13 residues. From germline, CDR1 is ENHRY and CDR2 SYGVKD. With 11 bases clipped from V and 5 bases from J, the junction kept 9 bases outside the gene matches. The CDR3 nucleotides are TGTGCCTCCAGGGGACAGGGGATCCACGAGCAGTACTTC. Translation gives CASRGQGIHEQYF.

This sequence joins TRBV4-2 and TRBJ1-1, with D unresolved. V lost 5 bases and J 3 bases, leaving 7 bases between the germline ends. Per germline, CDR1 LGHNA and CDR2 YNFKEQ. The CDR3 sequence is 12 residues long. CDR3 loop: CASSFAYTEAFF. The CDR3 DNA is TGTGCCAGCAGCTTTGCGTACACTGAAGCTTTCTTT.

The chain carries TRBV5-1 and TRBJ2-7; 7 bases agree with TRBD2. V lost 0 bases to trimming and J lost 3 bases; unmatched junction nucleotides: 6. CDR3 size: 15 residues. Germline loops: CDR1 SGHRS, CDR2 YFSETQ. The CDR3 region has the DNA TGCGCCAGCAGCTTGGGCGGGAGTAAGGTCTACGAGCAGTACTTC. This codes for CASSLGGSKVYEQYF.

This clonotype was observed many times. The chain uses TRBV4-1 and TRBJ1-2, with TRBD1 as a possible D gene (5 bases). V shed 4 bases and J shed 4 bases, with 16 bases lying between them. The length of the CDR3 is 15 residues. Per the germline V gene, CDR1 is MGHRA and CDR2 is YSYEKL. CDR3 sequence: CASSPREGHIYGYTF. DNA of the CDR3: TGCGCCAGCAGCCCACGCGAGGGGCACATCTATGGCTACACCTTC.